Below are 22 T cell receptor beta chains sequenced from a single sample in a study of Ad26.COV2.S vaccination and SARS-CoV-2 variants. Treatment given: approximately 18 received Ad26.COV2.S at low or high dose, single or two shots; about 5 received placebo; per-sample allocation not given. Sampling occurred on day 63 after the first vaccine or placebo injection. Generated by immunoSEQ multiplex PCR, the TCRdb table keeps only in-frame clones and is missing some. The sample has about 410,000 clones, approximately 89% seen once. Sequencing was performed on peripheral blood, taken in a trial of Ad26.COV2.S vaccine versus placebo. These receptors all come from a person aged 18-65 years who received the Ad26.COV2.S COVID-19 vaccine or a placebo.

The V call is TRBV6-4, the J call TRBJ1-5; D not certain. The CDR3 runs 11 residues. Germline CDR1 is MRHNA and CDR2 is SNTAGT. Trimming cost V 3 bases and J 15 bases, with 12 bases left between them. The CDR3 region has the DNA TGTGCCAGCAGTGATTGGGTCTTCGGGCATTTT. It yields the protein CASSDWVFGHF.

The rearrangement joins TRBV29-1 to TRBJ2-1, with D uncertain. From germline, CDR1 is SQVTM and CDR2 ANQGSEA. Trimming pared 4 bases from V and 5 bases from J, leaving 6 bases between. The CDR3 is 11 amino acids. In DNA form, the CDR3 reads TGCAGCGTTGTTACGAACAATGAGCAGTTCTTC. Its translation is CSVVTNNEQFF.

The chain's CDR3 is CASSFGRDTQYF. CDR3 sequence (DNA): TGTGCCAGCAGCTTCGGCAGAGATACGCAGTATTTT. V and J are TRBV5-6 and TRBJ2-3, with D unclear. The length of the CDR3 is 12 residues. Trimming took off 2 bases at V and 5 bases at J, with 6 bases between the two ends. CDR1 SGHDT and CDR2 YYEEEE come from the germline V gene.

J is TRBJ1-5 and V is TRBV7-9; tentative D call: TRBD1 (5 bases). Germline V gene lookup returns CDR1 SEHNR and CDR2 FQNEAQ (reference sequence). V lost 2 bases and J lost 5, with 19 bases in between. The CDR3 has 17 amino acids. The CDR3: CASSLFRPGREDQPQHF. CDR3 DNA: TGTGCCAGCAGCTTATTCAGGCCAGGGCGGGAGGATCAGCCCCAGCATTTT. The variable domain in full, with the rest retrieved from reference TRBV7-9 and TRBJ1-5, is DTGVSQNPRHKITKRGQNVTFRCDPISEHNRLYWYRQTLGQGPEFLTYFQNEAQLEKSRLLSDRFSAERPKGSFSTLEIQRTEQGDSAMYLCASSLFRPGREDQPQHFGDGTRLSIL.

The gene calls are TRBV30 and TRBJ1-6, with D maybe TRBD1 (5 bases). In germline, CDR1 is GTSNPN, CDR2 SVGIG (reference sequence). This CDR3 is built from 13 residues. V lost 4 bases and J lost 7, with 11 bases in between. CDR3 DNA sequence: TGTGCCTGGAATAGGGAGGGGAATTCACCCCTCCACTTT. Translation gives CAWNREGNSPLHF.

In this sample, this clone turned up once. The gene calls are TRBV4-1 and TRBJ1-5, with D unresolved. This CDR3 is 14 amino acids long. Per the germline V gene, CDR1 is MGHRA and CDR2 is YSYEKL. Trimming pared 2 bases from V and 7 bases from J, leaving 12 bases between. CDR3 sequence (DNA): TGCGCCAGCAGCCAACGTATGGAGGGACAGCCCCAGCATTTT. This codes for CASSQRMEGQPQHF.

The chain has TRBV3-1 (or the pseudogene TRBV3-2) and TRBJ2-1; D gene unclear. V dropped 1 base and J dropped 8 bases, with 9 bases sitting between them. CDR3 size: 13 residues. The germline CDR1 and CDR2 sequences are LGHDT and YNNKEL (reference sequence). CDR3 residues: CASSQVRSDEQFF. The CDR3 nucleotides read TGTGCCAGCAGCCAAGTACGAAGCGATGAGCAGTTCTTC.

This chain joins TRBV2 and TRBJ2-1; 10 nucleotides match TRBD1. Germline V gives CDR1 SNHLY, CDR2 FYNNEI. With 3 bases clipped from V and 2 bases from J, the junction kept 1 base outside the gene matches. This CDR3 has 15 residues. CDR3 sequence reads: CASSEGQGTYNEQFF. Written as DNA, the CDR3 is TGTGCCAGCAGTGAGGGACAGGGGACCTACAATGAGCAGTTCTTC. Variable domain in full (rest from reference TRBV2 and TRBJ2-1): EPEVTQTPSHQVTQMGQEVILRCVPISNHLYFYWYRQILGQKVEFLVSFYNNEISEKSEIFDDQFSVERPDGSNFTLKIRSTKLEDSAMYFCASSEGQGTYNEQFFGPGTRLTVL.

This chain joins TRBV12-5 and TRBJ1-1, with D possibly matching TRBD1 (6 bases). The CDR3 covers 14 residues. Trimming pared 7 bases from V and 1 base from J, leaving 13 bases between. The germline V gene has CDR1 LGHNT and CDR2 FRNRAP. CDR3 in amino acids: CASEPGHTNTEAFF. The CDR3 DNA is TGTGCTAGTGAACCGGGACACACGAACACTGAAGCTTTCTTT.

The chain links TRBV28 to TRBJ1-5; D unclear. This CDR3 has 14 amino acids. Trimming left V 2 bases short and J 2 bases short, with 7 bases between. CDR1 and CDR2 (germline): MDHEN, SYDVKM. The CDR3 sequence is CASSLGRGNQPQHF. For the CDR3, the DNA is TGTGCCAGCAGTTTAGGACGGGGCAATCAGCCCCAGCATTTT.

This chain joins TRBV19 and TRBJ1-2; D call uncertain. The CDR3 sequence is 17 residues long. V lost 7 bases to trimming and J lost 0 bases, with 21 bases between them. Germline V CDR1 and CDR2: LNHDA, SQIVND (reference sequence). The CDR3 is CASTPATTWTPNYGYTF. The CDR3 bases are TGTGCCAGTACCCCAGCGACGACCTGGACCCCTAACTATGGCTACACCTTC.

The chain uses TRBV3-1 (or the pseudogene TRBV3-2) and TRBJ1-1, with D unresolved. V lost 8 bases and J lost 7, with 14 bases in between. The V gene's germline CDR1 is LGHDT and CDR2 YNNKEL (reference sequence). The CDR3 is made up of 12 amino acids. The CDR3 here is CASGRLGNEAFF. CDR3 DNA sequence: TGTGCCAGCGGCCGACTAGGGAATGAAGCTTTCTTT.

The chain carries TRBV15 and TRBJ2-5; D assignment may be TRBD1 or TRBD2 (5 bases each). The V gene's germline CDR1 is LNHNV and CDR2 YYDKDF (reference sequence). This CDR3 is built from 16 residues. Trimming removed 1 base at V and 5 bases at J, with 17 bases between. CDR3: CATSRVRQGQRETQYF. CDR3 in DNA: TGTGCCACCAGCAGAGTACGGCAGGGCCAGCGGGAGACCCAGTACTTC. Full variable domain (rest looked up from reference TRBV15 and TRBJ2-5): DAMVIQNPRYQVTQFGKPVTLSCSQTLNHNVMYWYQQKSSQAPKLLFHYYDKDFNNEADTPDNFQSRRPNTSFCFLDIRSPGLGDTAMYLCATSRVRQGQRETQYFGPGTRLLVL.

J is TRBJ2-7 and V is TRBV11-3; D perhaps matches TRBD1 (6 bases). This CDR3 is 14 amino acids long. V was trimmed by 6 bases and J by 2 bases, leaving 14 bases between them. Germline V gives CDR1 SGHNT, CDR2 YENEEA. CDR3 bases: TGTGCCAGCAGTCACCGGGACATGCCCTACGAGCAGTACTTC. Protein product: CASSHRDMPYEQYF.

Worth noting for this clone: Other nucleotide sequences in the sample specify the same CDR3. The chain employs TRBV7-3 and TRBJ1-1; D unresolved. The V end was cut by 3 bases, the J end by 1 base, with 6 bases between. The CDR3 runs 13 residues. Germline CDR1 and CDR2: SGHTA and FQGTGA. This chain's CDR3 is CASSLEGNTEAFF. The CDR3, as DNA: TGTGCCAGCAGCTTGGAGGGGAACACTGAAGCTTTCTTT.

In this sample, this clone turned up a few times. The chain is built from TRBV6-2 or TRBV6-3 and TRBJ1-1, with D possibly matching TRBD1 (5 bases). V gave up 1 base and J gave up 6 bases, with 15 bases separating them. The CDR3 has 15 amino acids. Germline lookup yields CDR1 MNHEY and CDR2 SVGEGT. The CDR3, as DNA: TGTGCCAGCAGTTACTTTGTAATAGGGACGTCTGAAGCTTTCTTT. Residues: CASSYFVIGTSEAFF.

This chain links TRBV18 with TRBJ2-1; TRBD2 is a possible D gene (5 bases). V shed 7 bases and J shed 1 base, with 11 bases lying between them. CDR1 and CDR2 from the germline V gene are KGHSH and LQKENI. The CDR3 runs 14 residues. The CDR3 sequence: CASLWRASYNEQFF. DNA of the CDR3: TGTGCCAGCTTATGGCGGGCGTCCTACAATGAGCAGTTCTTC.

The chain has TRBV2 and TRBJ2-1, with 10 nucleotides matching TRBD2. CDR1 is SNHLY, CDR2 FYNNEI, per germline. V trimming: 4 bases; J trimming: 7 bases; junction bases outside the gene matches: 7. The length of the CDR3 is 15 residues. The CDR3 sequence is CASSGGSGRSNEQFF. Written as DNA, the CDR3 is TGTGCCAGCAGTGGAGGTAGCGGGAGGTCTAATGAGCAGTTCTTC.

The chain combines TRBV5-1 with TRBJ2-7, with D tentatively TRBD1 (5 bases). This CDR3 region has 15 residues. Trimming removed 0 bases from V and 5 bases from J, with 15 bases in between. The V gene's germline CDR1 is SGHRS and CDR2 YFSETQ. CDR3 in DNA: TGCGCCAGCAGCTTGGTGGCGCGTTCAGGGAACGAGCAGTACTTC. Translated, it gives CASSLVARSGNEQYF.

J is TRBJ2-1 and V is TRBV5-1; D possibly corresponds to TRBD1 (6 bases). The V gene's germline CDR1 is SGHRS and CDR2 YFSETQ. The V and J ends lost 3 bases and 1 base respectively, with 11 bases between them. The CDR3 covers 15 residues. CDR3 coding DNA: TGCGCCAGCAGCTATACAGGGCTGTCCTACAATGAGCAGTTCTTC. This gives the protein CASSYTGLSYNEQFF.

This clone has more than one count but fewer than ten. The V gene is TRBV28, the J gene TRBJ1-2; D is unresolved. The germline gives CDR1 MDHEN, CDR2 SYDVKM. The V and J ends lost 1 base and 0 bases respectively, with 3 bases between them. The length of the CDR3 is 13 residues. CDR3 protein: CASSLYPNYGYTF. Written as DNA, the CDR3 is TGTGCCAGCAGTTTATACCCTAACTATGGCTACACCTTC.

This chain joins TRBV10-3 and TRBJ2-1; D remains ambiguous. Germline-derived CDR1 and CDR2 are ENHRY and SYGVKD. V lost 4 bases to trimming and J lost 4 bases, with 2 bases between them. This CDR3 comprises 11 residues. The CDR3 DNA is TGTGCCATCAGTGTATACAATGAGCAGTTCTTC. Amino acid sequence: CAISVYNEQFF.